This entry lists 9 T cell receptor beta chains sequenced from one sample in a study of shared clonotypes between healthy human individuals. This table comes from immunoSEQ multiplex PCR, and its TCRdb copy is limited to in-frame clones, with some not included. Found here are approximately 1,000,000 clones, roughly 77% of them singletons; the top ten hold roughly 0.9%. The specimen was memory CD4+ T cells from PBMCs. Subset specified: CD45RA-negative fraction. The receptors were sampled from a man between 18 and 29 years old in good health. Some clones in this sample may be carry-over from other donors' samples.

This CDR3 reads CASRPGTDFTGELFF. The CDR3 region has the DNA TGTGCCAGCAGACCCGGGACAGACTTCACCGGGGAGCTGTTTTTT. The chain carries TRBV6-5 and TRBJ2-2; 7 bases match TRBD1. This CDR3 region has 15 residues. J gave up 4 bases and V 6 bases, and 8 bases lay outside the gene matches. Germline CDR1 MNHEY, CDR2 SVGAGI.

This sequence joins TRBV9 and TRBJ2-5; 14 bases are a match to TRBD2. The V gene's germline CDR1 is SGDLS and CDR2 YYNGEE. V shed 3 bases and J 7 bases; nucleotides not matched to a gene: 11. CDR3 length: 17 residues. CDR3 protein: CASSAGTSGSWGATQYF. As DNA, the CDR3 is TGTGCCAGCAGCGCCGGGACTAGCGGGAGTTGGGGAGCGACCCAGTACTTC.

The V call is TRBV11-2, the J call TRBJ1-2, with TRBD1 matching over 11 bases. V was pared by 6 bases and J by 3 bases, with 15 bases of the junction left unmatched. Per the germline V gene, CDR1 is SGHAT and CDR2 is FQNNGV. The CDR3 runs 18 residues. The CDR3 here is CASRPIAGTGGSYYGYTF. Written as DNA, the CDR3 is TGTGCCAGCAGACCCATCGCCGGGACAGGGGGTTCTTACTATGGCTACACCTTC.

The chain employs TRBV5-1 and TRBJ1-2; perhaps TRBD1 as D (5 bases). Deletions cut 4 bases from V and 4 bases from J, with 14 bases between. The germline V gene encodes CDR1 SGHRS and CDR2 YFSETQ. The CDR3 loop spans 14 amino acids. The CDR3 bases are TGCGCCAGCAGCAGGGGACGGGATCGCTATGGCTACACCTTC. It encodes CASSRGRDRYGYTF.

This clone was observed at least ten times. V usage is TRBV18 and J usage is TRBJ2-7; 7 nucleotides match TRBD1. J gave up 2 bases and V 6 bases, and 4 bases lay outside the gene matches. The CDR3 sequence is 13 residues long. Germline V gene sequence: CDR1 KGHSH, CDR2 LQKENI. Written as DNA, the CDR3 is TGTGCCAGCTCGATAGACAGGGCCTACGAGCAGTACTTC. Translating gives CASSIDRAYEQYF.

The chain combines TRBV28 with TRBJ2-3; 9 bases map to TRBD1. The CDR3 consists of 14 residues. Germline V CDR1 and CDR2: MDHEN, SYDVKM. Unmatched junction bases numbered 3, after V lost 2 bases and J lost 6 bases. The CDR3 region has the DNA TGTGCCAGCAGTTTAGGGGACAGGGCGGATACGCAGTATTTT. The encoded protein is CASSLGDRADTQYF.

The chain joins TRBV7-8 to TRBJ2-7; TRBD2 might be the D (5 bases). Per germline, CDR1 SGHVS and CDR2 FQNEAQ. The germline V and J ends were trimmed by 0 bases and 2 bases, with 17 bases remaining between them. This CDR3 is 17 amino acids long. The CDR3 sequence is CASSLAPTGLNAYEQYF. The CDR3 DNA is TGTGCCAGCAGCTTAGCCCCCACGGGGTTGAATGCCTACGAGCAGTACTTC. Full variable domain (remainder filled in from reference TRBV7-8 and TRBJ2-7): GAGVSQSPRYKVAKRGQDVALRCDPISGHVSLFWYQQALGQGPEFLTYFQNEAQLDKSGLPSDRFFAERPEGSVSTLKIQRTQQEDSAVYLCASSLAPTGLNAYEQYFGPGTRLTVT.

J is TRBJ1-4 and V is TRBV7-2; TRBD1 might be the D (6 bases). CDR1 and CDR2 (germline): SGHTA, FQGNSA. V shed 5 bases and J shed 4 bases, with 14 bases lying between them. The CDR3 is 15 residues long. The CDR3 DNA reads as TGTGCCAGCAGCACGGGGGGCAGCCATAATGAAAAACTGTTTTTT. Its translation: CASSTGGSHNEKLFF. Looking up the rest from reference TRBV7-2 and TRBJ1-4 gives the full variable domain: GAGVSQSPSNKVTEKGKDVELRCDPISGHTALYWYRQSLGQGLEFLIYFQGNSAPDKSGLPSDRFSAERTGGSVSTLTIQRTQQEDSAVYLCASSTGGSHNEKLFFGSGTQLSVL.

This sequence joins TRBV2 and TRBJ2-2; 14 bases agree with TRBD2. V lost 5 bases and J lost 0; bases outside the gene matches: 20. This CDR3 region has 23 residues. In germline, CDR1 is SNHLY, CDR2 FYNNEI. The CDR3 protein is CASSPFVRGLAGERSPNTGELFF. As DNA, the CDR3 is TGTGCCAGCAGTCCTTTCGTCAGGGGACTAGCGGGAGAGAGGTCTCCGAACACCGGGGAGCTGTTTTTT.